The 4 T cell receptor beta chains given below trace back to one sample, sequenced in a study of regulatory T cells in long-lasting Graves disease. The time point denotes: newly diagnosed GD, antithyroid drugs for less than 3 months. RNA extracted from PBMCs served as the sequencing template. CDR3-region Arm-PCR and iRepertoire HTBI primers produced the TCR beta libraries. Using its own MiXCR run on the multiplex PCR reads, TCRdb lists one record per CDR3 protein. The repertoire consists of hundreds of thousands of distinct CDR3 sequences, with about 16% occurring once and the leading ten covering approximately 12%. These data were also filed under a second study, of T cells in Graves' hyperthyroidism and ophthalmopathy.

The sample here was peripheral blood mononuclear cells (PBMCs), taken at new diagnosis, from a patient treated with antithyroid drugs. The receptors originated from a man younger than 30 with Graves disease.

With regard to this clonotype: One junction end does not reproduce the germline sequence, and a read error may be involved. The chain combines TRBV4-2 with TRBJ2-2; D ambiguous. Germline lookup yields CDR1 LGHNA and CDR2 YNFKEQ. CDR3 length: 12 residues. The CDR3 DNA reads TGTGCCAGCAGCCGGAACTCCGGGGAGCTGTTTTTT. Its protein is CASSRNSGELFF.

This clonotype occurred many times. This chain joins TRBV27 and TRBJ1-1; no firm D call. V was clipped by 8 bases and J by 1 base, with 11 bases between them. This CDR3 region has 13 residues. The germline V gene encodes CDR1 MNHEY and CDR2 SMNVEV (reference sequence). CDR3 sequence reads: CASRNIGNTEAFF. Written as DNA, the CDR3 is TGTGCCAGCCGCAACATCGGGAACACTGAAGCTTTCTTT.

This clonotype appeared a few times. The rearrangement joins TRBV19 to TRBJ1-5, with D unclear. The CDR3 runs to 15 residues. V was pared by 5 bases and J by 7 bases, with 18 bases between. Germline lookup yields CDR1 LNHDA and CDR2 SQIVND (reference sequence). CDR3 bases: TGTGCCAGTAGTTACTTTATTGGGGTGGAACAGCCCCAGCATTTT. Translated, it gives CASSYFIGVEQPQHF.

This clonotype was seen only a few times. This sequence joins TRBV3-1 and TRBJ2-1; TRBD2 agrees at 8 bases. V shed 4 bases and J 2 bases; nucleotides not matched to a gene: 19. Germline CDR1 LGHDT, CDR2 YNNKEL (reference sequence). The length of the CDR3 is 20 residues. The CDR3 region is CASSPRGAGDPSLPYNEQFF. The CDR3 nucleotides read TGTGCCAGCAGCCCTCGGGGAGCGGGAGACCCGAGCCTTCCCTACAATGAGCAGTTCTTC.